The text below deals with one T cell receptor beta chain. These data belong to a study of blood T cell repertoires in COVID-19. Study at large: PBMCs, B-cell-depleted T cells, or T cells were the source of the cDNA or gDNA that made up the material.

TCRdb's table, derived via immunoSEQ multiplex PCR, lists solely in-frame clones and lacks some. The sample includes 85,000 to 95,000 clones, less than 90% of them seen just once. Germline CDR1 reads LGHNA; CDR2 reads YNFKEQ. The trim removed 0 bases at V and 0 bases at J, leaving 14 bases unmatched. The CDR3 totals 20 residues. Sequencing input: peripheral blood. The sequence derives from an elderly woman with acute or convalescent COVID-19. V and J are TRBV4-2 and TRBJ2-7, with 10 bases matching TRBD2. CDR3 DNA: TGTGCCAGCAGCCAAGATAAGGAACTAGCGGGGTACCCCAGCTCCTACGAGCAGTACTTC. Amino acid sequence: CASSQDKELAGYPSSYEQYF.